A selection of T cell receptor beta chains follows, all from one sample in a study of identical twins. Using its own MiXCR run on the 5' RACE reads, TCRdb lists one record per CDR3 protein. The sample holds some 1,700,000 distinct CDR3 sequences, about 32% seen once. The sample comprised cord blood. The receptor set was obtained from a newborn girl in good health. Both conserved end residues are trimmed from each CDR3. Fields, in order: V gene, J gene, CDR3 protein.

TRBV12-3/TRBV12-4,TRBJ2-3,ASSFSVLGTDTQY
TRBV28,TRBJ2-7,ASTDSAPYEQY
TRBV5-1,TRBJ1-1,ASSLESGANTEAF
TRBV15,TRBJ2-1,ATSRRQGQF
TRBV12-3/TRBV12-4,TRBJ2-5,ASSLPRLDWTQY
TRBV30,TRBJ1-1,ARSTGGWGRNTEAF
TRBV2,TRBJ1-1,ASSDDHTEAF
TRBV2,TRBJ1-4,ASGESGKLF
TRBV18,TRBJ2-3,ASSPDRTVDTQY
TRBV6-1,TRBJ1-6,ASSGTGYNSPLH
TRBV5-5,TRBJ2-7,ASSPTPGQSYEQY
TRBV28,TRBJ1-6,ASGREPPLH
TRBV3-1,TRBJ2-3,ASSLLAISTDTQY
TRBV29-1,TRBJ2-7,SVGFDSYEQY